Below, 32 T cell receptor beta chains from the same sample are listed, as sequenced in a study of OX40 agonist ivuxolimab in advanced cancers. Using immunoSEQ multiplex PCR, the repertoire was profiled, and TCRdb retains in-frame clones only, with some absent. The sample contains under 100,000 clones, roughly 83% of which appear only once. The sequenced sample was CD4+ or CD8+ T cells sorted from blood, obtained in a trial of the OX40 agonist ivuxolimab. The receptors come from an adult with an advanced solid tumor such as melanoma, head and neck, liver or kidney cancer.

V usage is TRBV2 and J usage is TRBJ2-5; 7 positions match TRBD2. Germline V CDR1 and CDR2: SNHLY, FYNNEI. The CDR3 loop spans 12 amino acids. CDR3 nucleotides: TGTGCTCGAGCCGGACTAGGAGAGACCCAGTACTTC. It yields the protein CARAGLGETQYF.

The chain couples TRBV7-6 to TRBJ2-1; weak D call: TRBD1 (5 bases). The CDR3 has 13 residues. V dropped 2 bases and J dropped 7 bases, with 9 bases sitting between them. Looked up from germline, CDR1 is SGHVS and CDR2 is FNYEAQ. DNA for the CDR3: TGTGCCAGCAGCTTATTCCCAGGGAATGAGCAGTTCTTC. Translating it yields CASSLFPGNEQFF.

J is TRBJ2-2 and V is TRBV9; 10 nucleotides align to TRBD2. The CDR3 is 16 amino acids. With V trimmed by 3 bases and J by 1 base, 3 bases remained unmatched. The germline gives CDR1 SGDLS, CDR2 YYNGEE. This CDR3 reads CASSASGGGNTGELFF. Here the CDR3 DNA reads TGTGCCAGCAGCGCTAGCGGGGGAGGGAACACCGGGGAGCTGTTTTTT.

In this sample, this clone turned up a few times. The chain has TRBV19 and TRBJ1-6; D might be TRBD1 (5 bases). The CDR3 is 15 residues long. V lost 4 bases, J lost 8 bases, and 15 bases lay in between. Germline CDR1 LNHDA, CDR2 SQIVND (reference sequence). The CDR3 loop is CASSSAGTEDSPLHF. In DNA form, the CDR3 reads TGTGCCAGTAGTAGCGCCGGGACGGAGGATTCACCCCTCCACTTT.

Points on this clone: The germline gene is not matched at one end of the junction; a read error may be the cause. The chain links TRBV5-6 to TRBJ1-3, with unresolved D. Germline V gene data show CDR1 as SGHDT and CDR2 as YYEEEE. CDR3 length equals 16 residues. CDR3 loop: CAGSPRGYPPGNTIYF. DNA of the CDR3: TGTGCCGGCAGCCCCCGCGGGTACCCACCTGGAAACACCATATATTTT.

The V gene is TRBV4-3, the J gene TRBJ2-3; 10 positions agree with TRBD2. This CDR3 is built from 20 residues. Germline V gene data show CDR1 as LGHNA and CDR2 as YSLEER. Trimming took 2 bases from V and 1 from J; bases not matched to a gene: 15. CDR3 in amino acids: CASSQRSQRGGQRRTDTQYF. CDR3 in DNA: TGCGCCAGCAGCCAAAGATCGCAGCGGGGGGGACAACGCCGCACAGATACGCAGTATTTT.

The chain recombines TRBV1 with TRBJ1-2. TRBV1 is reported as a pseudogene. The CDR3 length is 13 residues. The CDR3 protein is CTSSQEAGGGYTF. The DNA of the CDR3 is TGCACCAGCAGCCAAGAAGCCGGGGGTGGCTACACCTTC.

This sequence joins TRBV19 and TRBJ1-2; perhaps TRBD1 as D (5 bases). Trimming left V 6 bases short and J 2 bases short, with 16 bases between. Germline V gene sequence: CDR1 LNHDA, CDR2 SQIVND (reference sequence). This CDR3 has 15 amino acids. The CDR3 reads CASSLSGTKNYGYTF. Written as DNA, the CDR3 is TGTGCCAGTAGCCTTTCCGGGACGAAAAACTATGGCTACACCTTC.

The chain has TRBV9 and TRBJ1-3; TRBD1 matches 7 bases. CDR3 length equals 16 residues. V lost 0 bases, J lost 3 bases, and 6 bases stayed unmatched. Germline-derived CDR1 and CDR2 are SGDLS and YYNGEE. The CDR3, as DNA: TGTGCCAGCAGCGTAGAGCTGACAGGGCGTGGAAACACCATATATTTT. Amino acid sequence: CASSVELTGRGNTIYF.

This chain uses TRBV2 with TRBJ2-6, with D unclear. The CDR3 has 15 residues. CDR1 and CDR2 (germline): SNHLY, FYNNEI. Trimming left V 2 bases short and J 0 bases short, with 5 bases between. The CDR3 is CASSERASGANVLTF. The CDR3 DNA reads as TGTGCCAGCAGTGAACGCGCCTCTGGGGCCAACGTCCTGACTTTC.

The chain combines TRBV6-1 with TRBJ1-3, with D hard to call. V was shortened by 3 bases and J by 0 bases, with 3 bases between the two germline ends. The CDR3 length is 13 residues. Germline CDR1 MNHNS, CDR2 SASEGT. CDR3 sequence: CASSDGSGNTIYF. The CDR3 bases are TGTGCCAGCAGTGACGGCTCTGGAAACACCATATATTTT.

The V and J genes are TRBV19 and TRBJ1-5; D is unclear. The V end was cut by 3 bases, the J end by 4 bases, with 10 bases between. Germline CDR1 reads LNHDA; CDR2 reads SQIVND (reference sequence). The CDR3 contains 14 residues. The DNA of the CDR3 is TGTGCCAGTAGTATGGTCGTATCAAATCAGCCCCAGCATTTT. It translates to CASSMVVSNQPQHF.

In DNA form, the CDR3 reads TGTGCCAGCAGCTTATCCAGACCCTCTGGAAACACCATATATTTT. Translation: CASSLSRPSGNTIYF. The V gene is TRBV11-1, the J gene TRBJ1-3, with D unresolved. V lost 2 bases and J lost 0, with 8 bases in between. Germline CDR1 and CDR2: SGHAT and FQDESV (reference sequence). The CDR3 has 15 amino acids.

The gene calls are TRBV7-2 and TRBJ2-5, with TRBD2 matching over 8 bases. The CDR3 contains 15 residues. Germline CDR1 is SGHTA and CDR2 is FQGNSA. The J segment lost 2 bases and the V segment lost 5 bases, leaving 7 bases of the junction unmatched. CDR3 amino acids: CASSRTSRSQETQYF. The CDR3 region has the DNA TGTGCCAGCAGCCGGACTAGCCGGTCACAAGAGACCCAGTACTTC.

The chain uses TRBV10-3 and TRBJ1-6; TRBD1 might be the D (6 bases). Germline lookup yields CDR1 ENHRY and CDR2 SYGVKD. The CDR3 is 14 amino acids. Trimming took 10 bases from V and 5 from J, leaving 15 bases between them. The DNA for the CDR3 is TGTGCCAGCAAAGAGGGGGTCCATAATTCACCCCTCCACTTT. This sequence encodes CASKEGVHNSPLHF.

This chain connects TRBV30 to TRBJ2-1, with D maybe TRBD1 (5 bases). There are 11 residues in the CDR3. With 2 bases removed from V and 13 bases from J, the gap between germline ends came to 12 bases. Germline V CDR1 and CDR2: GTSNPN, SVGIG (reference sequence). As DNA, the CDR3 is TGTGCCTGGAGTATTTTAGGGGTACAGTTCTTC. This codes for CAWSILGVQFF.

The V and J genes are TRBV6-6 and TRBJ1-1; D is undetermined. The CDR3 runs 13 residues. From germline, CDR1 is MNHNY and CDR2 SVGAGI (reference sequence). Trimming pared 0 bases from V and 4 bases from J, leaving 6 bases between. The CDR3 loop is CASSYSTGTEAFF. As DNA, the CDR3 is TGTGCCAGCAGTTACTCGACGGGCACTGAAGCTTTCTTT.

In the case of this clone: Sequence at one end of the junction differs from germline and may be a read error. The J gene is TRBJ2-2, the V gene TRBV7-7, with 7 bases that match TRBD1. The CDR3 is 14 amino acids. Germline-derived CDR1 and CDR2 are SSHAT and FNYEAQ (reference sequence). DNA for the CDR3: TGTGCTAGCAGCCCCCGACAGGGCACCGGGGAGCTGTTTTTT. It codes for CASSPRQGTGELFF. The full variable domain, rest sourced from reference TRBV7-7 and TRBJ2-2, is GAGVSQSPRYKVTKRGQDVTLRCDPISSHATLYWYQQALGQGPEFLTYFNYEAQPDKSGLPSDRFSAERPEGSISTLTIQRTEQRDSAMYRCASSPRQGTGELFFGEGSRLTVL.

The gene calls are TRBV12-5 and TRBJ1-5; 7 bases align to TRBD1. The CDR3 covers 13 residues. Germline CDR1 and CDR2: LGHNT and FRNRAP. Trimming took 6 bases from V and 7 from J; bases not matched to a gene: 6. The CDR3 sequence: CASGQGFSQPQHF. The CDR3 nucleotides are TGTGCTAGTGGACAGGGGTTCTCCCAGCCCCAGCATTTT. The whole variable domain, remainder taken from reference TRBV12-5 and TRBJ1-5, is DARVTQTPRHKVTEMGQEVTMRCQPILGHNTVFWYRQTMMQGLELLAYFRNRAPLDDSGMPKDRFSAEMPDATLATLKIQPSEPRDSAVYFCASGQGFSQPQHFGDGTRLSIL.

This chain uses TRBV7-2 with TRBJ1-2; 8 bases align to TRBD1. The CDR3 length is 14 residues. Germline CDR1 is SGHTA and CDR2 is FQGNSA. After removal of 5 bases from V and 5 bases from J, the junction contained 7 bases not matched to a gene. CDR3 coding DNA: TGTGCCAGCAGCCTGGAACAGGGGGGTTATGGCTACACCTTC. Translated: CASSLEQGGYGYTF.

This clone came up once. This rearrangement joins TRBV2 to TRBJ1-3; D gene ambiguous. With 1 base removed from V and 5 bases from J, the gap between germline ends came to 0 bases. CDR1 and CDR2 from the germline V gene are SNHLY and FYNNEI. CDR3 size: 11 residues. The CDR3 DNA reads as TGTGCCAGCAGTGAAGGAAACACCATATATTTT. Amino acids: CASSEGNTIYF.

This sequence joins TRBV29-1 and TRBJ2-7; 7 nucleotides match TRBD2. There are 15 residues in the CDR3. The V segment lost 4 bases and the J segment 2 bases; nucleotides outside the gene matches: 11. Germline values: CDR1 SQVTM, CDR2 ANQGSEA. The CDR3 sequence: CSVGELAAGAYEQYF. The CDR3 bases are TGCAGCGTTGGAGAGCTAGCCGCGGGGGCCTACGAGCAGTACTTC.

The table lists this clone with a count of one. The chain has TRBV19 and TRBJ1-2; no clear D gene. V was trimmed by 8 bases and J by 6 bases, leaving 19 bases between them. This CDR3 is built from 14 residues. Germline loops: CDR1 LNHDA, CDR2 SQIVND (reference sequence). CDR3 residues: CASHFLAGGNGYTF. Here the CDR3 DNA reads TGTGCCAGTCATTTCCTGGCAGGCGGGAATGGCTACACCTTC.

V and J are TRBV4-3 and TRBJ1-6; TRBD1 is a possible D gene (6 bases). Looked up from germline, CDR1 is LGHNA and CDR2 is YSLEER. The CDR3 contains 17 residues. V lost 0 bases and J 4 bases, leaving 13 bases between the germline ends. CDR3 amino acids: CASSQDLMGHYNSPLHF. CDR3 DNA: TGCGCCAGCAGCCAAGACCTCATGGGACATTATAATTCACCCCTCCACTTT.

This clone was observed a handful of times. The V and J genes are TRBV7-2 and TRBJ1-5, with a weak D call TRBD1 (6 bases). V lost 5 bases and J 7 bases, leaving 12 bases between the germline ends. This CDR3 has 13 amino acids. The germline V gene encodes CDR1 SGHTA and CDR2 FQGNSA. This CDR3 is CASSLRTAQPQHF. CDR3 DNA: TGTGCCAGCAGCCTCCGGACAGCGCAGCCCCAGCATTTT.

The V call is TRBV11-1, the J call TRBJ2-6, with D unresolved. The CDR3 loop spans 14 amino acids. Germline V CDR1 and CDR2: SGHAT, FQDESV (reference sequence). V lost 4 bases, J lost 0 bases, and 4 bases lay in between. The CDR3 nucleotides read TGTGCCAGCAGCTCTACCTCTGGGGCCAACGTCCTGACTTTC. Its protein product is CASSSTSGANVLTF. Drawing the rest from reference TRBV11-1 and TRBJ2-6, the complete variable domain is EAEVAQSPRYKITEKSQAVAFWCDPISGHATLYWYRQILGQGPELLVQFQDESVVDDSQLPKDRFSAERLKGVDSTLKIQPAELGDSAMYLCASSSTSGANVLTFGAGSRLTVL.

This chain connects TRBV11-2 to TRBJ1-1, with D hard to call. The V end was cut by 2 bases, the J end by 0 bases, with 10 bases between. The germline V gene has CDR1 SGHAT and CDR2 FQNNGV. This CDR3 contains 15 residues. CDR3 sequence (DNA): TGTGCCAGCAGCTTAACGTTGGACCTGAACACTGAAGCTTTCTTT. This encodes CASSLTLDLNTEAFF.

This clone was recorded a few times. V is TRBV6-5 and J is TRBJ2-7; possible D gene TRBD1, 5 bases. The V end was cut by 0 bases, the J end by 3 bases, with 15 bases between. This CDR3 is 16 amino acids long. Germline-derived CDR1 and CDR2 are MNHEY and SVGAGI. The CDR3, as DNA: TGTGCCAGCAGTTACTCGTCAGGGTTTAATTTCTACGAGCAGTACTTC. Its translation: CASSYSSGFNFYEQYF.

The genes are TRBV6-5 and TRBJ2-7; unclear D gene. Germline CDR1 is MNHEY and CDR2 is SVGAGI. Trimming removed 5 bases at V and 4 bases at J, with 12 bases between. CDR3 length: 13 amino acids. The CDR3 DNA is TGTGCCAGCAGTCCCGGTTGGGGTTACGAGCAGTACTTC. This encodes CASSPGWGYEQYF.

J is TRBJ1-2 and V is TRBV6-6, with a weak D call TRBD1 (6 bases). CDR1 is MNHNY, CDR2 SVGAGI, per germline (reference sequence). V lost 5 bases, J lost 4 bases, and 17 bases lay in between. This CDR3 comprises 15 residues. DNA for the CDR3: TGTGCCAGCAGTGACCCCGGGACAACCGTCTATGGCTACACCTTC. Amino acids: CASSDPGTTVYGYTF.

This clone has only one observation. The J gene is TRBJ2-2, the V gene TRBV2; TRBD1 matches 10 bases. Germline V gene lookup returns CDR1 SNHLY and CDR2 FYNNEI. J gave up 5 bases and V 6 bases, and 3 bases lay outside the gene matches. CDR3 size: 14 residues. The CDR3 region has the DNA TGTGCCAGCAGCGGACAGGGGGGGACCGGGGAGCTGTTTTTT. Protein: CASSGQGGTGELFF. The full variable domain, with the rest looked up from reference TRBV2 and TRBJ2-2, is EPEVTQTPSHQVTQMGQEVILRCVPISNHLYFYWYRQILGQKVEFLVSFYNNEISEKSEIFDDQFSVERPDGSNFTLKIRSTKLEDSAMYFCASSGQGGTGELFFGEGSRLTVL.

This clone was seen a single time. The rearrangement uses TRBV18 and TRBJ2-2, with 7 bases that match TRBD1. CDR3 size: 15 residues. Germline lookup yields CDR1 KGHSH and CDR2 LQKENI. The V gene end was trimmed by 3 bases and the J gene end by 2 bases; junction bases not matched to a gene: 3. The CDR3 sequence: CASSPGQSNTGELFF. CDR3 coding DNA: TGTGCCAGCTCACCGGGACAGTCTAACACCGGGGAGCTGTTTTTT.